This T cell receptor beta chain originates from a study of blood T cell repertoires in COVID-19. Study-wide background: Samples taken during acute and convalescent COVID-19 were collected in the United States, Italy and Spain. Sample material is recorded as cDNA or gDNA derived from T cells, B-cell-depleted T cells, or PBMCs.

Per the original data handling: Nucleated cell number was recorded as an estimate derived from reference gene primer amplification. The assay was immunoSEQ multiplex PCR, and TCRdb's table has in-frame clones only and misses some. The V and J calls and the clone size are those of that table, but D and trimming were determined from the DNA. Of 130,000 to 150,000 clones listed, around nine tenths are singletons. CDR1 and CDR2 (germline): SGHAT, FQNNGV. V was cut by 2 bases and J by 3 bases, with 8 bases left in between. This CDR3 is built from 14 residues. This sequence originates from a woman between 50 and 59 years old with active or convalescent COVID-19. Sequencing was done on a sample of peripheral blood. The chain joins TRBV11-2 to TRBJ2-1; tentatively, D is TRBD1 (6 bases). The CDR3 protein is CASSLLGGYNEQFF. The CDR3 DNA follows: TGTGCCAGCAGCTTACTAGGGGGCTACAATGAGCAGTTCTTC.